The 30 T cell receptor beta chains below all came from one sample that was sequenced in a study of blood T cell repertoires in COVID-19. Clones were sequenced by immunoSEQ multiplex PCR, and TCRdb holds only the in-frame ones, with some missing. The sample includes about 98,000 clones, approximately 80% seen only once; the top ten take 11%. The sample taken for sequencing was peripheral blood. These receptors originate from a man between 65 and 85 years old with active or convalescent COVID-19.

The rearrangement links TRBV19 to TRBJ1-5, with a tentative D call TRBD1 (5 bases). The CDR3 has 16 residues. Trimming left V 4 bases short and J 0 bases short, with 13 bases between. The germline CDR1 and CDR2 sequences are LNHDA and SQIVND (reference sequence). The CDR3 spells CASSRRTTLSNQPQHF. The CDR3 nucleotides read TGTGCCAGTAGTAGACGGACAACGCTTAGCAATCAGCCCCAGCATTTT. Variable domain in full (rest from reference TRBV19 and TRBJ1-5): DGGITQSPKYLFRKEGQNVTLSCEQNLNHDAMYWYRQDPGQGLRLIYYSQIVNDFQKGDIAEGYSVSREKKESFPLTVTSAQKNPTAFYLCASSRRTTLSNQPQHFGDGTRLSIL.

V usage is TRBV2 and J usage is TRBJ2-5, with D maybe TRBD2 (6 bases). The CDR3 sequence is 12 residues long. The germline gives CDR1 SNHLY, CDR2 FYNNEI. V was shortened by 5 bases and J by 2 bases, with 6 bases between the two germline ends. The DNA for the CDR3 is TGTGCCAGCAGTCGGGAGCAAGAGACCCAGTACTTC. It yields the protein CASSREQETQYF.

The V call is TRBV11-3, the J call TRBJ1-4; D gene uncertain. CDR3 length equals 12 residues. V was trimmed by 5 bases and J by 7 bases, leaving 8 bases between them. Germline V CDR1 and CDR2: SGHNT, YENEEA. For the CDR3, the DNA is TGTGCCAGCAGCCTAAAATCTGAAAAACTGTTTTTT. Protein product: CASSLKSEKLFF.

This chain links TRBV30 with TRBJ1-6; perhaps TRBD1 as D (6 bases). CDR1 and CDR2 (germline): GTSNPN, SVGIG (reference sequence). There are 15 residues in the CDR3. Trimming shortened V by 0 bases and J by 5 bases, and 11 bases separated the two germline ends. CDR3 sequence (DNA): TGTGCCTGGAGTGTAGGGACAAGAGATAATTCACCCCTCCACTTT. Protein product: CAWSVGTRDNSPLHF.

The chain carries TRBV2 and TRBJ1-6, with 9 bases that match TRBD1. The CDR3 covers 16 residues. CDR1 SNHLY and CDR2 FYNNEI come from the germline V gene. V lost 2 bases to trimming and J lost 7 bases; unmatched junction nucleotides: 6. The CDR3 here is CASSETTGQGNSPLHF. In DNA form, the CDR3 reads TGTGCCAGCAGTGAAACAACCGGACAGGGGAATTCACCCCTCCACTTT.

The chain is built from TRBV11-2 and TRBJ2-3; 12 positions agree with TRBD2. V trimming: 3 bases; J trimming: 9 bases; junction bases outside the gene matches: 4. Germline values: CDR1 SGHAT, CDR2 FQNNGV. The CDR3 contains 14 residues. The CDR3 here is CASSLASGGGTQYF. As DNA, the CDR3 is TGTGCCAGCAGCTTGGCTAGCGGGGGGGGGACGCAGTATTTT.

The chain has TRBV6-1 and TRBJ1-6; no clear D. The CDR3 length is 16 residues. V was pared by 4 bases and J by 4 bases, with 14 bases between. Germline V gene lookup returns CDR1 MNHNS and CDR2 SASEGT. CDR3 DNA: TGTGCCAGCAGTGGAGTTGAGAGGGCTTATAATTCACCCCTCCACTTT. Translating it yields CASSGVERAYNSPLHF.

This sequence joins TRBV2 and TRBJ2-1, with 11 bases fitting TRBD2. Germline CDR1 SNHLY, CDR2 FYNNEI. The CDR3 has 17 residues. The V gene end was trimmed by 5 bases and the J gene end by 0 bases; junction bases not matched to a gene: 6. CDR3 region: CASSKLAGDGSYNEQFF. The CDR3 region has the DNA TGTGCCAGCAGTAAACTAGCGGGGGACGGCTCCTACAATGAGCAGTTCTTC.

The V and J genes are TRBV7-9 and TRBJ1-2; D is possibly TRBD1 (5 bases). V was shortened by 2 bases and J by 7 bases, with 14 bases between the two germline ends. CDR1 and CDR2 (germline): SEHNR, FQNEAQ (reference sequence). The CDR3 contains 14 residues. DNA of the CDR3: TGTGCCAGCAGCTTATCGGAGGGGATCGGTGGCTACACCTTC. Translated: CASSLSEGIGGYTF.

This chain links TRBV13 with TRBJ2-5, with a weak D call TRBD1 (6 bases). Germline CDR1 is PRHDT and CDR2 is FYEKMQ (reference sequence). CDR3 length: 13 amino acids. Trimming removed 10 bases from V and 10 bases from J, with 22 bases in between. The CDR3 DNA is TGTGCCACCAGACAGGCTGCGACTCGAGACCAGTACTTC. Amino acids: CATRQAATRDQYF.

The chain has TRBV5-4 and TRBJ2-3; D call uncertain. The CDR3 has 12 amino acids. Germline V lookup: CDR1 SGHNT, CDR2 YYREEE (reference sequence). The germline V and J ends were trimmed by 1 base and 4 bases, with 4 bases remaining between them. The CDR3 loop reads CASSLLSDTQYF. The CDR3 nucleotides read TGTGCCAGCAGCTTGCTGTCAGATACGCAGTATTTT.

V gene TRBV5-1 combines with J gene TRBJ2-2; TRBD2 agrees at 7 bases. Trimming took 0 bases from V and 5 from J; bases not matched to a gene: 10. Germline V lookup: CDR1 SGHRS, CDR2 YFSETQ. The CDR3 consists of 17 residues. CDR3: CASSLEIQMGGTGELFF. The CDR3 DNA reads TGCGCCAGCAGCTTGGAGATCCAGATGGGAGGGACCGGGGAGCTGTTTTTT.

The rearrangement joins TRBV19 to TRBJ2-6, with D possibly TRBD1 on 6 matching bases. V dropped 4 bases and J dropped 0 bases, with 22 bases sitting between them. The CDR3 consists of 20 residues. Per germline, CDR1 LNHDA and CDR2 SQIVND (reference sequence). CDR3 in amino acids: CASSTVPGQNSLSGANVLTF. CDR3 nucleotides: TGTGCCAGTAGTACAGTTCCGGGACAAAACTCCCTCTCTGGGGCCAACGTCCTGACTTTC.

The V call is TRBV19, the J call TRBJ1-6; perhaps TRBD1 as D (5 bases). Germline V gene data show CDR1 as LNHDA and CDR2 as SQIVND (reference sequence). V was pared by 1 base and J by 7 bases, with 14 bases between. This CDR3 has 16 amino acids. Written as DNA, the CDR3 is TGTGCCAGTAGTATAGGCCAGGGTTGGACGAATTCACCCCTCCACTTT. It codes for CASSIGQGWTNSPLHF.

This sequence joins TRBV3-1 (or the pseudogene TRBV3-2) and TRBJ1-3; no clear D. The germline V gene has CDR1 LGHDT and CDR2 YNNKEL (reference sequence). V was trimmed by 1 base and J by 2 bases, leaving 15 bases between them. This CDR3 is 17 amino acids long. CDR3 protein: CASSQGTRRVTGNTIYF. The DNA for the CDR3 is TGTGCCAGCAGCCAAGGGACTAGGAGGGTTACTGGAAACACCATATATTTT.

The rearrangement links TRBV6-5 to TRBJ2-7; D remains ambiguous. V lost 4 bases and J 2 bases, leaving 15 bases between the germline ends. The CDR3 spans 15 residues. From germline, CDR1 is MNHEY and CDR2 SVGAGI. The CDR3 DNA sequence: TGTGCCAGCAGTTCGGAGTTGACGGTCGCCTACGAGCAGTACTTC. Its protein product is CASSSELTVAYEQYF.

This clone was detected only a few times. The chain joins TRBV30 to TRBJ1-2, with 7 bases fitting TRBD1. The CDR3 covers 15 residues. Germline V gene sequence: CDR1 GTSNPN, CDR2 SVGIG (reference sequence). With 3 bases clipped from V and 3 bases from J, the junction kept 10 bases outside the gene matches. The CDR3 DNA reads as TGTGCCTGGAGCGGGAACAGGGGCGGTGACTATGGCTACACCTTC. This translates into CAWSGNRGGDYGYTF. Based on the CDR3 plus reference TRBV30 and TRBJ1-2, the full variable domain is SQTIHQWPATLVQPVGSPLSLECTVEGTSNPNLYWYRQAAGRGLQLLFYSVGIGQISSEVPQNLSASRPQDRQFILSSKKLLLSDSGFYLCAWSGNRGGDYGYTFGSGTRLTVV.

The gene calls are TRBV29-1 and TRBJ2-5; D not resolved. The V end was cut by 5 bases, the J end by 1 base, with 2 bases between. Germline-derived CDR1 and CDR2 are SQVTM and ANQGSEA. The CDR3 is 10 residues long. The CDR3 coding sequence is TGCAGCGTTCGCCAAGAGACCCAGTACTTC. The encoded protein is CSVRQETQYF.

This chain joins TRBV30 and TRBJ2-7; D call uncertain. The CDR3 loop spans 13 amino acids. V dropped 1 base and J dropped 1 base, with 8 bases sitting between them. Germline CDR1 reads GTSNPN; CDR2 reads SVGIG (reference sequence). CDR3 region: CAWSALTSYEQYF. The CDR3 nucleotides are TGTGCCTGGAGTGCGCTGACATCCTACGAGCAGTACTTC.

Ten or more counts support this clone. V and J are TRBV7-9 and TRBJ2-2; D might be TRBD2 (5 bases). V lost 1 base, J lost 5 bases, and 8 bases lay in between. CDR1 SEHNR and CDR2 FQNEAQ come from the germline V gene (reference sequence). CDR3 length: 14 residues. CDR3 amino acids: CASSLGGGTGELFF. CDR3 DNA: TGTGCCAGCAGCTTAGGAGGCGGGACCGGGGAGCTGTTTTTT.

This clone was detected once. The chain combines TRBV9 with TRBJ2-7; 7 positions match TRBD2. CDR3 length: 15 amino acids. The V gene's germline CDR1 is SGDLS and CDR2 YYNGEE. With 3 bases clipped from V and 3 bases from J, the junction kept 9 bases outside the gene matches. CDR3: CASSETGLQNYEQYF. In DNA, the CDR3 is TGTGCCAGCAGCGAGACGGGACTACAAAACTACGAGCAGTACTTC. Based on the CDR3 plus reference TRBV9 and TRBJ2-7, the full variable domain is DSGVTQTPKHLITATGQRVTLRCSPRSGDLSVYWYQQSLDQGLQFLIQYYNGEERAKGNILERFSAQQFPDLHSELNLSSLELGDSALYFCASSETGLQNYEQYFGPGTRLTVT.

The rearrangement joins TRBV25-1 to TRBJ1-3; the D gene is possibly TRBD1 (5 bases). V lost 1 base and J 9 bases, leaving 16 bases between the germline ends. This CDR3 is 15 amino acids long. Germline values: CDR1 MGHDK, CDR2 SYGVNS. In DNA form, the CDR3 reads TGTGCCAGCAGTGAATCGGTGGGGCCGCGAGGCACCATATATTTT. This sequence encodes CASSESVGPRGTIYF.

The chain combines TRBV6-5 with TRBJ1-1, with 7 bases fitting TRBD1. V lost 5 bases to trimming and J lost 0 bases; unmatched junction nucleotides: 3. This CDR3 has 14 amino acids. From germline, CDR1 is MNHEY and CDR2 SVGAGI. The CDR3 loop reads CASSRQGLNTEAFF. Written as DNA, the CDR3 is TGTGCCAGCAGTAGACAGGGTTTGAACACTGAAGCTTTCTTT.

This chain links TRBV6-2 or TRBV6-3 with TRBJ2-2, with a tentative D call TRBD1 (6 bases). V shed 6 bases and J shed 6 bases, with 20 bases lying between them. The germline V gene has CDR1 MNHEY and CDR2 SVGEGT. There are 16 residues in the CDR3. This CDR3 is CASSLWAGAGSGELFF. The CDR3 DNA reads as TGTGCCAGCAGCCTTTGGGCAGGGGCTGGGTCCGGGGAGCTGTTTTTT.

This sequence joins TRBV19 and TRBJ1-3, with D tentatively TRBD1 (6 bases). CDR1 LNHDA and CDR2 SQIVND come from the germline V gene (reference sequence). Between the trimmed V and J ends, which lost 3 bases and 4 bases, there was a span of 10 bases. This CDR3 is built from 14 residues. CDR3 sequence reads: CASSIRTEGNTIYF. The CDR3 DNA sequence: TGTGCCAGTAGTATCCGGACAGAAGGAAACACCATATATTTT.

This chain's CDR3 is CASSRTVEQPQHF. DNA for the CDR3: TGTGCCAGCAGTCGGACAGTAGAACAGCCCCAGCATTTT. This sequence joins TRBV6-5 and TRBJ1-5, with D possibly being TRBD1 (6 bases). This CDR3 contains 13 residues. Germline values: CDR1 MNHEY, CDR2 SVGAGI. V lost 5 bases and J 7 bases, leaving 12 bases between the germline ends.

This clone was found a few times. The chain uses TRBV5-4 and TRBJ2-4; 8 nucleotides line up with TRBD1. The ends lost 8 bases at V and 5 bases at J; junction bases unmatched: 6. Germline assignment: CDR1 SGHNT and CDR2 YYREEE (reference sequence). CDR3 length: 13 amino acids. The CDR3 protein is CASRQGLENIQYF. The CDR3 nucleotides are TGTGCCAGTAGACAGGGGCTAGAAAACATTCAGTACTTC.

This chain connects TRBV6-5 to TRBJ2-6; 8 nucleotides line up with TRBD1. The CDR3 spans 15 residues. CDR1 and CDR2 (germline): MNHEY, SVGAGI. With V trimmed by 6 bases and J by 1 base, 2 bases remained unmatched. For the CDR3, the DNA is TGTGCCAGCAGAACAGGGGGATCTGGGGCCAACGTCCTGACTTTC. Residues: CASRTGGSGANVLTF.

This chain connects TRBV7-2 to TRBJ2-2; weak D call: TRBD1 (5 bases). V lost 2 bases, J lost 3 bases, and 10 bases lay in between. Germline V gene data show CDR1 as SGHTA and CDR2 as FQGNSA. The CDR3 runs to 15 residues. CDR3 nucleotide sequence: TGTGCCAGCAGCTTATTCTGGGGCGACACCGGGGAGCTGTTTTTT. It codes for CASSLFWGDTGELFF.

This sequence joins TRBV18 and TRBJ2-5; no definite D call. This CDR3 spans 12 amino acids. The germline CDR1 and CDR2 sequences are KGHSH and LQKENI. The V end was cut by 6 bases, the J end by 1 base, with 6 bases between. Here the CDR3 reads CASSRPQETQYF. The CDR3, as DNA: TGTGCCAGCTCGAGGCCCCAAGAGACCCAGTACTTC.